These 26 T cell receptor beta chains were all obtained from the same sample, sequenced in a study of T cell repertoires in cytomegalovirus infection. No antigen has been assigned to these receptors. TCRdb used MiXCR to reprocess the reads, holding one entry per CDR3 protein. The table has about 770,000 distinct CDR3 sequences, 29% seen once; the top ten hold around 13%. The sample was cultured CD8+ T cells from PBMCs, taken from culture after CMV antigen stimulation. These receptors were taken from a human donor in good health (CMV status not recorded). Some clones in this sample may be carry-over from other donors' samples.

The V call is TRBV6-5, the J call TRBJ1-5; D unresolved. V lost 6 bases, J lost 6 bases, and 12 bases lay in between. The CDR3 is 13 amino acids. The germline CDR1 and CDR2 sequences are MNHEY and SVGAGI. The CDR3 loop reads CASRPSGIQPQHF. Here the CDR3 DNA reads TGTGCCAGCAGGCCCTCGGGGATTCAGCCCCAGCATTTT.

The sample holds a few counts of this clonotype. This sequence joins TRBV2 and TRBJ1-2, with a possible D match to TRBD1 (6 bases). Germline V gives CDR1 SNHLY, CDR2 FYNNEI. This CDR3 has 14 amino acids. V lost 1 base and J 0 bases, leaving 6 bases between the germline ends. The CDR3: CASSEEGANYGYTF. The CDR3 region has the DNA TGTGCCAGCAGTGAAGAGGGGGCTAACTATGGCTACACCTTC.

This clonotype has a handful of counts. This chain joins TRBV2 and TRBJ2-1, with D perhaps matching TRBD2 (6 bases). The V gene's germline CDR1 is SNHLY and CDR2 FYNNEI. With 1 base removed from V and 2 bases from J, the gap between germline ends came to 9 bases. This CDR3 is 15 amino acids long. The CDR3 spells CASSEGGAPYNEQFF. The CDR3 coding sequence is TGTGCCAGCAGTGAAGGCGGGGCCCCCTACAATGAGCAGTTCTTC.

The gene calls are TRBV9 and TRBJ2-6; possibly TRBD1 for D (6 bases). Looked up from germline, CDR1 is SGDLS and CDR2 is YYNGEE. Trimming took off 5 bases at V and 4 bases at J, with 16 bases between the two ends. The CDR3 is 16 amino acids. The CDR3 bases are TGTGCCAGCAGTGCGGCCACAGGGTTGGGGGCCAACGTCCTGACTTTC. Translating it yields CASSAATGLGANVLTF.

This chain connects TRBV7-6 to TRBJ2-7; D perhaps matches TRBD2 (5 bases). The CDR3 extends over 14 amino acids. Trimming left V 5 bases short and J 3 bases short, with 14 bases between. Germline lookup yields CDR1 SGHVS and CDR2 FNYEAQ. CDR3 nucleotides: TGTGCCAGCAGCCCCGAGGGTGGGATCTACGAGCAGTACTTC. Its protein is CASSPEGGIYEQYF.

As DNA, the CDR3 is TGTGCCAGCAGTGAACGGACAGAGTATGGCTACACCTTC. Translating gives CASSERTEYGYTF. The chain has TRBV2 and TRBJ1-2; possible D gene TRBD1, 6 bases. The CDR3 extends over 13 amino acids. Germline values: CDR1 SNHLY, CDR2 FYNNEI. The ends were cut back, 2 bases at V and 5 bases at J, with 9 bases in the middle.

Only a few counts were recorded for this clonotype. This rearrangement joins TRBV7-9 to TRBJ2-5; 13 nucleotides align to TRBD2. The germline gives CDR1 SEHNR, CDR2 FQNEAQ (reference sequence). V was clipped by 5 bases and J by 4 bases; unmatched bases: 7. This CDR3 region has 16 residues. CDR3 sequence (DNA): TGTGCCAGCAGCCGAGGACTAGCGGGGGCGAGAGAGACCCAGTACTTC. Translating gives CASSRGLAGARETQYF.

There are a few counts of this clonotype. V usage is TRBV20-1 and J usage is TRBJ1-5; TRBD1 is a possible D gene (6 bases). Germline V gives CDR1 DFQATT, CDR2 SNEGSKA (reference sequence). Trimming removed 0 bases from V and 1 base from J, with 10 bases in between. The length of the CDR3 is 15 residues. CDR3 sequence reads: CSARDLTGSNQPQHF. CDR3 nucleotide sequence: TGCAGTGCTAGAGATCTAACAGGGAGCAATCAGCCCCAGCATTTT.

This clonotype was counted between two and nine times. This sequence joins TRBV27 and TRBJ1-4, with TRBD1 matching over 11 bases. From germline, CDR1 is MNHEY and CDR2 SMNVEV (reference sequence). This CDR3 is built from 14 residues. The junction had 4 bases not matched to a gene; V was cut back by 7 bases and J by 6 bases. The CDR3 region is CASTWTGGDEKLFF. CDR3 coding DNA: TGTGCCAGCACCTGGACAGGGGGCGATGAAAAACTGTTTTTT. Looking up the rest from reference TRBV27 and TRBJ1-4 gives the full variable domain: EAQVTQNPRYLITVTGKKLTVTCSQNMNHEYMSWYRQDPGLGLRQIYYSMNVEVTDKGDVPEGYKVSRKEKRNFPLILESPSPNQTSLYFCASTWTGGDEKLFFGSGTQLSVL.

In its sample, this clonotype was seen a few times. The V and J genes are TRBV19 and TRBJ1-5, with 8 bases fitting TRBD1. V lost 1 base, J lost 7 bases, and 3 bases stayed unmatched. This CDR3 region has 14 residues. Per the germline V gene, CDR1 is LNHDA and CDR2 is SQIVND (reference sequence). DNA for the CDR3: TGTGCCAGTAGTATAGGACAGGGGTTGCAGCCCCAGCATTTT. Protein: CASSIGQGLQPQHF.

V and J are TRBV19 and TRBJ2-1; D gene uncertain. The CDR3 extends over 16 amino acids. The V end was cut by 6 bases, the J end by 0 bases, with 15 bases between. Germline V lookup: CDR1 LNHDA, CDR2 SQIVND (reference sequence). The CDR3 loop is CASSGKERSSYNEQFF. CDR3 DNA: TGTGCCAGTAGCGGAAAAGAACGTAGCTCCTACAATGAGCAGTTCTTC.

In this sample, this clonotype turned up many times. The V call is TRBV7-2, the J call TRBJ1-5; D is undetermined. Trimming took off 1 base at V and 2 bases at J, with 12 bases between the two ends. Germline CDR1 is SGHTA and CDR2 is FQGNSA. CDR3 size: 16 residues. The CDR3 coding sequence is TGTGCCAGCAGCTTAGAGGGCCCGTGGGGCAATCAGCCCCAGCATTTT. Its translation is CASSLEGPWGNQPQHF.

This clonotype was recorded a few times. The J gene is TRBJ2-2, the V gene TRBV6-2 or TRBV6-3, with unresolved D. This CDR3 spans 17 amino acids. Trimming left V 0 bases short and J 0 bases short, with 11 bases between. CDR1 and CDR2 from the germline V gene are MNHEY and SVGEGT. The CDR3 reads CASSYSLENPNTGELFF. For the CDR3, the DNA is TGTGCCAGCAGTTACTCATTAGAAAATCCGAACACCGGGGAGCTGTTTTTT.

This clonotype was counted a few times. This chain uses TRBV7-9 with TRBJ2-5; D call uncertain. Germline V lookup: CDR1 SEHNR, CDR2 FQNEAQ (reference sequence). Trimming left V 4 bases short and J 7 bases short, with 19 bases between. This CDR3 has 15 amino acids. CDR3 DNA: TGTGCCAGCAGCTCGCTGCCCGGTCCCGGCGGGACCCAGTACTTC. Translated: CASSSLPGPGGTQYF.

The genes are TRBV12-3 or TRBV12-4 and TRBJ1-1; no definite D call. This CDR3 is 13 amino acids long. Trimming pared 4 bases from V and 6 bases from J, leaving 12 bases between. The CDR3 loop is CASSWEVRPEAFF. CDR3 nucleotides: TGTGCCAGCAGTTGGGAGGTCAGGCCTGAAGCTTTCTTT.

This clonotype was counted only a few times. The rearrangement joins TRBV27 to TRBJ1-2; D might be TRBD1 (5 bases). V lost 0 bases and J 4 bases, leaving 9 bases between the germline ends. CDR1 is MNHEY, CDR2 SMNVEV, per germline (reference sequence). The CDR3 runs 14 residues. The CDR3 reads CASSLSTGVYGYTF. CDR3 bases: TGTGCCAGCAGTTTATCAACGGGGGTCTATGGCTACACCTTC.

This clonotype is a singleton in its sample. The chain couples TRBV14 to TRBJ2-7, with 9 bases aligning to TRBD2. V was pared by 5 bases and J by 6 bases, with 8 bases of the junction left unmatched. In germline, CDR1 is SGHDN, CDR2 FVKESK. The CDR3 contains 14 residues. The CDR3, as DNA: TGTGCCAGCAGCGTCGATAGCGGGGGCCTCGAGCAGTACTTC. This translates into CASSVDSGGLEQYF.

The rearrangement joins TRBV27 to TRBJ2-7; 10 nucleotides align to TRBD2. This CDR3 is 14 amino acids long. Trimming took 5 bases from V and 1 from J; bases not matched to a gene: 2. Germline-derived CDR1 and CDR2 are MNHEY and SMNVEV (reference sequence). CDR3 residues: CASSGTSVSYEQYF. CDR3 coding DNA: TGTGCCAGCAGTGGGACTAGCGTGTCCTACGAGCAGTACTTC.

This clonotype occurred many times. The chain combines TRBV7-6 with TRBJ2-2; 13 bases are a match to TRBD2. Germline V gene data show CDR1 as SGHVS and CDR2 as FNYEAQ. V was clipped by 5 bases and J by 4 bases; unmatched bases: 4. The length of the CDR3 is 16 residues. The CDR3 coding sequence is TGTGCCAGCAGCCTCTGGACTAGCGGGGGCACCGGGGAGCTGTTTTTT. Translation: CASSLWTSGGTGELFF.

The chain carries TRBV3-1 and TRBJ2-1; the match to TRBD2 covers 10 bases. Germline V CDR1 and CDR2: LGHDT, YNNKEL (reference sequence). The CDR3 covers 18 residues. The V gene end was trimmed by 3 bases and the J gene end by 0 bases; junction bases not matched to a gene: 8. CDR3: CASSQMLSGGYSYNEQFF. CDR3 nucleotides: TGTGCCAGCAGCCAGATGCTTAGCGGGGGGTACTCCTACAATGAGCAGTTCTTC.

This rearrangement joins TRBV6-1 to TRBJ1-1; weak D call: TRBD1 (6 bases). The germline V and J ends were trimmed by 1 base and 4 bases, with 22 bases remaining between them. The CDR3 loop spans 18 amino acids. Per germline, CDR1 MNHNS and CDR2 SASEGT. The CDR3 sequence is CASSEETVTGEGGTEAFF. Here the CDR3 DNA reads TGTGCCAGCAGTGAAGAGACCGTGACCGGGGAGGGGGGCACTGAAGCTTTCTTT.

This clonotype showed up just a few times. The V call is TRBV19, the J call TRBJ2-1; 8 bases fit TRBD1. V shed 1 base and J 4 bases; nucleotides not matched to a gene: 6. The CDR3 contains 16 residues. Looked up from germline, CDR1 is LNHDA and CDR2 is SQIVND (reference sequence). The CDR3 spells CASSIGQGYVYNEQFF. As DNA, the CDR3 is TGTGCCAGTAGTATAGGACAGGGGTATGTTTACAATGAGCAGTTCTTC.

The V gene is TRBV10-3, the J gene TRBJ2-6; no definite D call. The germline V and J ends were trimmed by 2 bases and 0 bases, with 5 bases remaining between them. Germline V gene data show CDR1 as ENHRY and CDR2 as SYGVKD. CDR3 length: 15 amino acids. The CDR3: CAISEEASGANVLTF. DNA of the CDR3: TGTGCCATCAGTGAGGAAGCCTCTGGGGCCAACGTCCTGACTTTC.

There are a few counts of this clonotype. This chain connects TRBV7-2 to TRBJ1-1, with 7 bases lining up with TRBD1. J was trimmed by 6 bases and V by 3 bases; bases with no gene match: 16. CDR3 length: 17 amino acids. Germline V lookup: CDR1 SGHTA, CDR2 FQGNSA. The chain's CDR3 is CASSFTGAEHRWPEAFF. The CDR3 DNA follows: TGTGCCAGCAGCTTCACAGGGGCGGAACATAGGTGGCCTGAAGCTTTCTTT. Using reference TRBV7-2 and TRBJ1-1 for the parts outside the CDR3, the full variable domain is GAGVSQSPSNKVTEKGKDVELRCDPISGHTALYWYRQSLGQGLEFLIYFQGNSAPDKSGLPSDRFSAERTGGSVSTLTIQRTQQEDSAVYLCASSFTGAEHRWPEAFFGQGTRLTVV.

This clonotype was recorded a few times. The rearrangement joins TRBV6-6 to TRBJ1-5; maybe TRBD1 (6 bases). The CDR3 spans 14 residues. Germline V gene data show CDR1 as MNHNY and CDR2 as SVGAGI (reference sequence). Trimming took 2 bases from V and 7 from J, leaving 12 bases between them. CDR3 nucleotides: TGTGCCAGCAGTTACCCGGGGGGCAGACAGCCCCAGCATTTT. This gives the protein CASSYPGGRQPQHF.

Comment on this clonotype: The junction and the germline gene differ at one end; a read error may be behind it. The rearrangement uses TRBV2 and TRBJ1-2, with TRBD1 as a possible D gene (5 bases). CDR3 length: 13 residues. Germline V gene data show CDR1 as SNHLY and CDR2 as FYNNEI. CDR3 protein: CASSQAAGDGYTF. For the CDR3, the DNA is TGTGCCAGCAGTCAAGCCGCGGGGGATGGCTACACCTTC.